Below, 31 T cell receptor beta chains from the same sample are listed, as sequenced in a study of blood T cell repertoires in COVID-19. Profiled with immunoSEQ multiplex PCR; TCRdb holds only in-frame clones, not every one. The repertoire has 200,000 to 300,000 clones, approximately 78% of them found once; the top ten carry around 12%. Sequenced material: peripheral blood. These receptors originate from a woman aged 55 to 70 with active or convalescent COVID-19.

In this sample, this clone turned up once. V and J are TRBV18 and TRBJ2-1; TRBD1 aligns across 11 bases. Germline lookup yields CDR1 KGHSH and CDR2 LQKENI. CDR3 size: 16 residues. V trimming: 3 bases; J trimming: 7 bases; junction bases outside the gene matches: 8. The CDR3 is CASSPPGQGGWNEQFF. The CDR3 DNA reads TGTGCCAGCTCACCCCCGGGACAGGGGGGGTGGAATGAGCAGTTCTTC. The complete variable domain, with remaining parts taken from reference TRBV18 and TRBJ2-1, reads NAGVMQNPRHLVRRRGQEARLRCSPMKGHSHVYWYRQLPEEGLKFMVYLQKENIIDESGMPKERFSAEFPKEGPSILRIQQVVRGDSAAYFCASSPPGQGGWNEQFFGPGTRLTVL.

The gene calls are TRBV4-1 and TRBJ2-3; 10 bases line up with TRBD2. The trim removed 4 bases at V and 0 bases at J, leaving 7 bases unmatched. The length of the CDR3 is 17 residues. Germline assignment: CDR1 MGHRA and CDR2 YSYEKL. The DNA for the CDR3 is TGCGCCAGCAGCCGACCCAAGCGGGGGGGCAGCACAGATACGCAGTATTTT. This encodes CASSRPKRGGSTDTQYF.

The chain joins TRBV3-1 (or the pseudogene TRBV3-2) to TRBJ1-2, with D possibly matching TRBD1 (6 bases). CDR1 and CDR2 (germline): LGHDT, YNNKEL (reference sequence). V was cut by 4 bases and J by 7 bases, with 16 bases left in between. The CDR3 runs 14 residues. CDR3 nucleotide sequence: TGTGCCAGCAGCCCACGGGGGGCTCGTAGTGGCTACACCTTC. Residues: CASSPRGARSGYTF.

The chain carries TRBV14 and TRBJ2-7, with 7 positions matching TRBD1. Trimming removed 4 bases from V and 5 bases from J; junction bases left unmatched: 8. This CDR3 is built from 14 residues. Germline loops: CDR1 SGHDN, CDR2 FVKESK. CDR3 DNA sequence: TGTGCCAGCAGCCCATCACAGGGGCGCAACGAGCAGTACTTC. Protein sequence: CASSPSQGRNEQYF.

This chain connects TRBV6-6 to TRBJ1-5, with 10 positions matching TRBD1. Germline CDR1 and CDR2: MNHNY and SVGAGI (reference sequence). The CDR3 is made up of 16 amino acids. Trimming at V came to 2 bases and at J to 6 bases, leaving 7 bases not matched to a gene. DNA of the CDR3: TGTGCCAGCAGTTACCCTCCGGACAGGGGGATTCAGCCCCAGCATTTT. Translated: CASSYPPDRGIQPQHF.

The chain joins TRBV6-1 to TRBJ1-2; weak D call: TRBD1 (6 bases). The CDR3 has 13 residues. V lost 5 bases and J lost 6, with 13 bases in between. From germline, CDR1 is MNHNS and CDR2 SASEGT. CDR3 nucleotides: TGTGCCAGCAGTCCACCGGGGGGGCATGGCTACACCTTC. Its protein product is CASSPPGGHGYTF.

This chain's CDR3 is CAISESGANEQFF. CDR3 nucleotides: TGTGCCATCAGTGAGAGCGGGGCTAATGAGCAGTTCTTC. The chain couples TRBV10-3 to TRBJ2-1; 7 bases match TRBD2. Germline CDR1 and CDR2: ENHRY and SYGVKD. Germline trimming cut 2 bases from V and 7 bases from J; bases unmatched to any gene: 2. The CDR3 sequence is 13 residues long.

V usage is TRBV28 and J usage is TRBJ1-4; no firm D call. The CDR3 runs to 14 residues. Trimming stripped 2 bases from V and 4 bases from J, with 8 bases between. Germline V gene sequence: CDR1 MDHEN, CDR2 SYDVKM. Here the CDR3 DNA reads TGTGCCAGCAGTTTAGCCGACAATAATGAAAAACTGTTTTTT. Translated, it gives CASSLADNNEKLFF.

This clone was seen just once. This chain uses TRBV9 with TRBJ2-1; 10 nucleotides match TRBD2. The CDR3 consists of 18 residues. Germline trimming cut 0 bases from V and 9 bases from J; bases unmatched to any gene: 15. From germline, CDR1 is SGDLS and CDR2 YYNGEE. The CDR3 loop reads CASSVVPPSGGQGTEQFF. The DNA for the CDR3 is TGTGCCAGCAGCGTAGTTCCCCCTAGCGGGGGCCAAGGAACTGAGCAGTTCTTC.

This clone was counted only a few times. This rearrangement joins TRBV19 to TRBJ1-6; D uncertain. The CDR3 consists of 14 residues. Germline CDR1 LNHDA, CDR2 SQIVND (reference sequence). Trimming removed 3 bases at V and 5 bases at J, with 8 bases between. CDR3 DNA sequence: TGTGCCAGTAGTATTCGGCGGGATAATTCACCCCTCCACTTT. This encodes CASSIRRDNSPLHF.

This clone was picked up a small number of times. The chain joins TRBV28 to TRBJ2-5; TRBD1 might be the D (5 bases). CDR3 length equals 15 residues. The V and J ends lost 6 bases and 2 bases respectively, with 16 bases between them. Looked up from germline, CDR1 is MDHEN and CDR2 is SYDVKM. CDR3: CASRIYRAGQETQYF. In DNA, the CDR3 is TGTGCCAGCAGGATATATCGGGCAGGGCAAGAGACCCAGTACTTC.

There are a few counts of this clone. The chain links TRBV19 to TRBJ1-3; TRBD1 matches 7 bases. Germline V gene lookup returns CDR1 LNHDA and CDR2 SQIVND (reference sequence). The CDR3 runs 17 residues. The junction had 11 bases not matched to a gene; V was cut back by 5 bases and J by 1 base. CDR3 loop: CASSSREGARSGNTIYF. Written as DNA, the CDR3 is TGTGCCAGTAGTTCGCGAGAGGGGGCTCGATCTGGAAACACCATATATTTT.

In DNA form, the CDR3 reads TGCGCCAGCAGTGAGTCACGGGCTAGCGGGGGGGCATTCGCCCTACTTTCGCAGTACTTC. Protein: CASSESRASGGAFALLSQYF. V and J are TRBV10-2 and TRBJ2-7, with TRBD2 matching 12 bases. The V gene end was trimmed by 0 bases and the J gene end by 9 bases; junction bases not matched to a gene: 21. The CDR3 totals 20 residues. The germline gives CDR1 WSHSY, CDR2 SAAADI.

The V gene is TRBV18, the J gene TRBJ1-4; possibly TRBD1 for D (6 bases). V shed 6 bases and J shed 8 bases, with 10 bases lying between them. Germline CDR1 KGHSH, CDR2 LQKENI. This CDR3 region has 12 residues. In DNA form, the CDR3 reads TGTGCCAGCTCCACGGGGGGCGAAAAACTGTTTTTT. Encoded protein: CASSTGGEKLFF.

The chain combines TRBV6-1 with TRBJ2-5, with 8 bases lining up with TRBD2. The CDR3 contains 18 residues. Per the germline V gene, CDR1 is MNHNS and CDR2 is SASEGT. The V segment lost 3 bases and the J segment 1 base; nucleotides outside the gene matches: 13. The CDR3 reads CASSEGLAGGRSQETQYF. The CDR3 bases are TGTGCCAGCAGTGAGGGCCTAGCGGGCGGAAGGTCCCAAGAGACCCAGTACTTC.

This chain uses TRBV7-9 with TRBJ2-7, with 7 nucleotides matching TRBD2. Trimming removed 5 bases from V and 6 bases from J; junction bases left unmatched: 7. Germline V CDR1 and CDR2: SEHNR, FQNEAQ (reference sequence). There are 13 residues in the CDR3. The CDR3 reads CASSPGLVSEQYF. CDR3 DNA sequence: TGTGCCAGCAGCCCCGGACTAGTTTCCGAGCAGTACTTC.

This clone was picked up one time. V gene TRBV6-1 combines with J gene TRBJ1-1, with 8 bases aligning to TRBD1. The CDR3 runs 20 residues. V trimming: 0 bases; J trimming: 1 base; junction bases outside the gene matches: 16. The germline V gene encodes CDR1 MNHNS and CDR2 SASEGT. CDR3 in DNA: TGTGCCAGCAGTGAAGCACAAGGTGGGGGGCAGGGGGCTAGGAACACTGAAGCTTTCTTT. This gives the protein CASSEAQGGGQGARNTEAFF.

The gene calls are TRBV30 and TRBJ1-6, with D possibly being TRBD1 (6 bases). V dropped 3 bases and J dropped 4 bases, with 13 bases sitting between them. Germline-derived CDR1 and CDR2 are GTSNPN and SVGIG (reference sequence). There are 15 residues in the CDR3. The CDR3 sequence is CAWSRSQGYNSPLHF. The CDR3 DNA reads TGTGCCTGGAGCCGCAGCCAGGGGTATAATTCACCCCTCCACTTT.

V gene TRBV7-8 combines with J gene TRBJ1-5; TRBD1 is a possible D gene (6 bases). The V end lost 4 bases, the J end lost 0 bases, and 10 bases lay between the germline ends. Germline V lookup: CDR1 SGHVS, CDR2 FQNEAQ. The CDR3 runs 15 residues. CDR3 nucleotide sequence: TGTGCCAGCAGCTACGCAGGGGATAGCAATCAGCCCCAGCATTTT. Amino acids: CASSYAGDSNQPQHF.

The V gene is TRBV18, the J gene TRBJ1-5, with 9 bases aligning to TRBD1. With 4 bases clipped from V and 0 bases from J, the junction kept 4 bases outside the gene matches. Per germline, CDR1 KGHSH and CDR2 LQKENI. This CDR3 comprises 16 residues. The CDR3 here is CASSLGQGYSNQPQHF. CDR3 sequence (DNA): TGTGCCAGCTCACTCGGACAGGGGTATAGCAATCAGCCCCAGCATTTT.

The rearrangement uses TRBV18 and TRBJ1-1, with D possibly TRBD1 on 6 matching bases. The germline CDR1 and CDR2 sequences are KGHSH and LQKENI. CDR3 length equals 14 residues. V lost 4 bases and J lost 5, with 14 bases in between. The CDR3 coding sequence is TGTGCCAGCTCACTGGAACCAGGGGATACTGAAGCTTTCTTT. As protein: CASSLEPGDTEAFF.

The CDR3 region has the DNA TGTGCCAGCAGCCCGGCCCCCGGGGTAGCGGGGCGGGCCATTCAGTACTTC. This encodes CASSPAPGVAGRAIQYF. The chain joins TRBV13 to TRBJ2-4; TRBD2 matches at 8 bases. J gave up 9 bases and V 5 bases, and 18 bases lay outside the gene matches. This CDR3 contains 17 residues. The germline gives CDR1 PRHDT, CDR2 FYEKMQ (reference sequence).

This chain links TRBV5-8 with TRBJ2-5; 7 positions match TRBD1. The CDR3 length is 15 residues. The germline gives CDR1 SGHTS, CDR2 YDEGEE. V trimming: 1 base; J trimming: 3 bases; junction bases outside the gene matches: 6. The CDR3, as DNA: TGTGCCAGCAGCTTGCCGGGACAGCTAAAAGAGACCCAGTACTTC. It specifies CASSLPGQLKETQYF. The whole variable domain, remainder taken from reference TRBV5-8 and TRBJ2-5, is EAGVTQSPTHLIKTRGQQATLRCSPISGHTSVYWYQQALGLGLQFLLWYDEGEERNRGNFPPRFSGRQFPNYSSELNVNALELEDSALYLCASSLPGQLKETQYFGPGTRLLVL.

V is TRBV5-1 and J is TRBJ2-2, with 13 bases lining up with TRBD2. The CDR3 has 19 residues. The V gene's germline CDR1 is SGHRS and CDR2 YFSETQ. J gave up 1 base and V 0 bases, and 6 bases lay outside the gene matches. The CDR3 spells CASSLGPGTSGMNTGELFF. The CDR3, as DNA: TGCGCCAGCAGCTTGGGGCCCGGGACTAGCGGGATGAACACCGGGGAGCTGTTTTTT.

The rearrangement joins TRBV19 to TRBJ1-4, with 8 nucleotides matching TRBD1. The trim removed 6 bases at V and 4 bases at J, leaving 4 bases unmatched. Germline V CDR1 and CDR2: LNHDA, SQIVND (reference sequence). The CDR3 loop spans 14 amino acids. In DNA form, the CDR3 reads TGTGCCAGTAGGAGAGGACAGGGTAATGAAAAACTGTTTTTT. This codes for CASRRGQGNEKLFF. The variable domain in full, with the rest retrieved from reference TRBV19 and TRBJ1-4, is DGGITQSPKYLFRKEGQNVTLSCEQNLNHDAMYWYRQDPGQGLRLIYYSQIVNDFQKGDIAEGYSVSREKKESFPLTVTSAQKNPTAFYLCASRRGQGNEKLFFGSGTQLSVL.

The chain has TRBV19 and TRBJ2-4; 7 positions match TRBD2. The CDR3 totals 17 residues. Germline V CDR1 and CDR2: LNHDA, SQIVND (reference sequence). Trimming removed 1 base from V and 0 bases from J; junction bases left unmatched: 6. CDR3 residues: CASSIGGGVLAKNIQYF. CDR3 nucleotide sequence: TGTGCCAGTAGTATAGGGGGGGGAGTTCTAGCCAAAAACATTCAGTACTTC.

The chain links TRBV6-5 to TRBJ1-2; 7 nucleotides match TRBD1. J gave up 0 bases and V 2 bases, and 6 bases lay outside the gene matches. CDR3 size: 16 residues. Germline V gene data show CDR1 as MNHEY and CDR2 as SVGAGI. CDR3: CASSYTPRGTNYGYTF. As DNA, the CDR3 is TGTGCCAGCAGTTACACCCCCAGGGGGACTAACTATGGCTACACCTTC.

V gene TRBV12-1 combines with J gene TRBJ1-1; the table names TRBD1, a call not compared with the DNA. TRBV12-1 is described as a pseudogene. This CDR3 is built from 16 residues. The CDR3 bases are TGTGCCAGCAGCCCCGACAGGGAAACCATGAACACTGAAGCTTTCTTT. This encodes CASSPDRETMNTEAFF.

The rearrangement joins TRBV7-2 to TRBJ1-5; 7 bases fit TRBD1. This CDR3 has 13 residues. Looked up from germline, CDR1 is SGHTA and CDR2 is FQGNSA. The junction had 1 base not matched to a gene; V was cut back by 2 bases and J by 6 bases. The CDR3 DNA reads as TGTGCCAGCAGCTTACAGGGGGGTCAGCCCCAGCATTTT. Translating gives CASSLQGGQPQHF.

CDR3: CASSWGGLREKLFF. DNA of the CDR3: TGTGCCAGCAGCTGGGGGGGGCTCCGGGAAAAACTGTTTTTT. The V gene is TRBV14, the J gene TRBJ1-4; D might be TRBD1 (6 bases). Germline loops: CDR1 SGHDN, CDR2 FVKESK. The CDR3 is made up of 14 amino acids. The ends were cut back, 5 bases at V and 8 bases at J, with 15 bases in the middle.

The chain couples TRBV9 to TRBJ2-7; 10 bases agree with TRBD2. This CDR3 is 16 amino acids long. Germline V lookup: CDR1 SGDLS, CDR2 YYNGEE. Trimming at V came to 6 bases and at J to 2 bases, leaving 11 bases not matched to a gene. The CDR3 bases are TGTGCCAGCACCACACAAGAGACTAGCGGGCCCTACGAGCAGTACTTC. Protein product: CASTTQETSGPYEQYF.